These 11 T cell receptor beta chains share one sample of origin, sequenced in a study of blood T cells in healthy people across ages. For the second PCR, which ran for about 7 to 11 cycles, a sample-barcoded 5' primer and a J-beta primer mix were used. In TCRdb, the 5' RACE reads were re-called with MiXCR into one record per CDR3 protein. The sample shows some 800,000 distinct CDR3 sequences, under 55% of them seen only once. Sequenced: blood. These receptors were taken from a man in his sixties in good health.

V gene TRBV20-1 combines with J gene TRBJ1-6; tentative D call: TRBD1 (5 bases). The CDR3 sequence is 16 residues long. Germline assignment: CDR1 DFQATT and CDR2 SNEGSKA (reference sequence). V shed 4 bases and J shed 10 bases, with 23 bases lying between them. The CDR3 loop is CSAKVAGSAAASPLHF. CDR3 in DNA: TGCAGTGCTAAGGTCGCAGGGAGCGCGGCTGCCTCACCCCTCCACTTT.

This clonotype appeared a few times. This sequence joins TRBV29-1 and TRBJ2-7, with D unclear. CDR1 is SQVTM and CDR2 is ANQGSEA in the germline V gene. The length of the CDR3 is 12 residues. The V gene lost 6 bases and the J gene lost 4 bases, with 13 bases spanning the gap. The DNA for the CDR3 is TGCAGCGTAGGTAAGAAAGGATACGAGCAGTACTTC. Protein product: CSVGKKGYEQYF.

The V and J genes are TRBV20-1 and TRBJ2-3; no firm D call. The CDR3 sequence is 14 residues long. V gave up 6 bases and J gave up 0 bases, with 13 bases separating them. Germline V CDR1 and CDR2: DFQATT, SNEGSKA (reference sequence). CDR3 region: CSATQDPSTDTQYF. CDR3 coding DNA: TGCAGTGCAACCCAGGACCCAAGCACAGATACGCAGTATTTT.

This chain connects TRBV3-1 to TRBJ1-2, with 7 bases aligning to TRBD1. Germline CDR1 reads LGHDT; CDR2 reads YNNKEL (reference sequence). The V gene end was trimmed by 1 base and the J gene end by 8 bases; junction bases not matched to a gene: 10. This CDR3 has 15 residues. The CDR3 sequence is CASSQGTRQGGGYTF. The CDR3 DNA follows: TGTGCCAGCAGCCAAGGAACAAGACAGGGCGGCGGCTACACCTTC.

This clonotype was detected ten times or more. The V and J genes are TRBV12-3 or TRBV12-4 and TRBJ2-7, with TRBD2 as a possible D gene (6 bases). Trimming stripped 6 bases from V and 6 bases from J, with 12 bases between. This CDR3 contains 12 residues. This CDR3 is CASSLEGGEQYF. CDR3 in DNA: TGTGCCAGCAGCCTGGAGGGAGGCGAGCAGTACTTC.

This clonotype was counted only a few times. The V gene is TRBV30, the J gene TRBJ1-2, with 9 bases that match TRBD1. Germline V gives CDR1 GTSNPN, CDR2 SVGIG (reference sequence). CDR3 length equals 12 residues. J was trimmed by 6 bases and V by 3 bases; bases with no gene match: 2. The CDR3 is CAWRDRGNGYTF. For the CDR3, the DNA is TGTGCCTGGAGGGACAGGGGAAATGGCTACACCTTC.

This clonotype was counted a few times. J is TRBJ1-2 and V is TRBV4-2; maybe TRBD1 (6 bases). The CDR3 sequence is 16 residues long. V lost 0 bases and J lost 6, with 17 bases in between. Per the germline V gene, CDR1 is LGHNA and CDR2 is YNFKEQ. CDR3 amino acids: CASSQDVARGHNGYTF. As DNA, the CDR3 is TGTGCCAGCAGCCAAGATGTGGCCAGGGGTCATAATGGCTACACCTTC.

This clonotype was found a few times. In DNA form, the CDR3 reads TGTGCCAGCAGCTTACTGGGGGCGAGTGGGGCCAACGTCCTGACTTTC. Protein: CASSLLGASGANVLTF. The chain has TRBV7-9 and TRBJ2-6; weak D call: TRBD1 (6 bases). The germline V and J ends were trimmed by 2 bases and 3 bases, with 11 bases remaining between them. The germline gives CDR1 SEHNR, CDR2 FQNEAQ (reference sequence). The CDR3 totals 16 residues.

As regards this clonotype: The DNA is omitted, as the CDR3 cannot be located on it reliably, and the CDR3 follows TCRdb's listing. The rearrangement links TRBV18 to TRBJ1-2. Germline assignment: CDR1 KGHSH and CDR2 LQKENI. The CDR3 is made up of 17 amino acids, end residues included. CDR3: CASSPLSTDTQYFGYTF.

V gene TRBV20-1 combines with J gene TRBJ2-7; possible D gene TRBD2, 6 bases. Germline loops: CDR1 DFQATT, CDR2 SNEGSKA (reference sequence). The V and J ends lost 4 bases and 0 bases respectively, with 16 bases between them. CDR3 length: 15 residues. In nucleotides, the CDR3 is TGCAGTGCTACTACCGGGACTTCCAGCTCCTACGAGCAGTACTTC. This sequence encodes CSATTGTSSSYEQYF.

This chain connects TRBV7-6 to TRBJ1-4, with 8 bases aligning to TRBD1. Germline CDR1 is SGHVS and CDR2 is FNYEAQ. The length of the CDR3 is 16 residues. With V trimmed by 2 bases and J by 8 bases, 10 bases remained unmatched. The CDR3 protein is CASSLISTGVKEKLFF. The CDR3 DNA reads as TGTGCCAGCAGCTTAATTTCGACAGGGGTGAAGGAAAAACTGTTTTTT.